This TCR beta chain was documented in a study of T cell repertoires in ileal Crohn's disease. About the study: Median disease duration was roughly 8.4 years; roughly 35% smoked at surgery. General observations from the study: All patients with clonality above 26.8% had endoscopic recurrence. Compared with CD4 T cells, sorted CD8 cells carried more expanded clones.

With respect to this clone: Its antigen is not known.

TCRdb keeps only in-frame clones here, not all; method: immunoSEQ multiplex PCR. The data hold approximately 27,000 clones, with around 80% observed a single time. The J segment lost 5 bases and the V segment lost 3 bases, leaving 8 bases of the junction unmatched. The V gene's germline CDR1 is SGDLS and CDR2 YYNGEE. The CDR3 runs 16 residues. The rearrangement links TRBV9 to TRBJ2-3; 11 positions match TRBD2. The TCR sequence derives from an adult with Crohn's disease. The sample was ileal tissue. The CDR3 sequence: CASSAISGGAGDTQYF. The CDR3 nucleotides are TGTGCCAGCAGCGCCATTAGCGGGGGGGCCGGAGATACGCAGTATTTT. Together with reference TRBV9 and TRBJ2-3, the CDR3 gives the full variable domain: DSGVTQTPKHLITATGQRVTLRCSPRSGDLSVYWYQQSLDQGLQFLIQYYNGEERAKGNILERFSAQQFPDLHSELNLSSLELGDSALYFCASSAISGGAGDTQYFGPGTRLTVL.